Each of the 31 T cell receptor beta chains below was sequenced from the same sample in a study of CD4 T cells in relation to SARS-CoV-2 and coronaviruses. Only in-frame clones appear in the TCRdb table, and some are missing; sequencing was by immunoSEQ multiplex PCR. The sample shows 30,000 to 40,000 clones, under 85% of them seen only once. Antigens for these TCRs are unknown. Sequenced: memory CD4+ T cells from PBMCs, cultured in vitro. These receptors all come from an adult with COVID-19.

The rearrangement joins TRBV28 to TRBJ2-7, with D perhaps TRBD1 (6 bases). Germline V gives CDR1 MDHEN, CDR2 SYDVKM. Trimming removed 3 bases from V and 3 bases from J, with 9 bases in between. This CDR3 has 13 residues. The CDR3 DNA is TGTGCCAGCAGTTTCCCACAGGGCTACGAGCAGTACTTC. This codes for CASSFPQGYEQYF.

This clone occurred a few times. V and J are TRBV13 and TRBJ2-3, with D maybe TRBD2 (6 bases). The germline gives CDR1 PRHDT, CDR2 FYEKMQ (reference sequence). This CDR3 region has 17 residues. The ends were cut back, 1 base at V and 1 base at J, with 15 bases in the middle. Here the CDR3 reads CASSLDSRLDGTDTQYF. CDR3 bases: TGTGCCAGCAGCTTAGATTCTCGACTAGACGGCACAGATACGCAGTATTTT.

The chain joins TRBV28 to TRBJ1-2; 8 bases align to TRBD1. Germline CDR1 reads MDHEN; CDR2 reads SYDVKM. The CDR3 runs 13 residues. V was pared by 3 bases and J by 8 bases, with 5 bases of the junction left unmatched. The CDR3 here is CASSFQGARGYTF. The CDR3 DNA is TGTGCCAGCAGTTTTCAGGGGGCGCGGGGCTACACCTTC.

The chain couples TRBV5-1 to TRBJ2-4; the D gene is possibly TRBD2 (6 bases). The CDR3 loop spans 14 amino acids. Trimming removed 5 bases at V and 7 bases at J, with 16 bases between. The V gene's germline CDR1 is SGHRS and CDR2 YFSETQ. The CDR3 is CASRPGLRVNIQYF. DNA of the CDR3: TGCGCCAGCAGGCCTGGACTAAGAGTTAACATTCAGTACTTC.

The genes are TRBV2 and TRBJ2-1; D may be TRBD1 (5 bases). The CDR3 extends over 15 amino acids. The germline V and J ends were trimmed by 2 bases and 10 bases, with 18 bases remaining between them. The germline V gene has CDR1 SNHLY and CDR2 FYNNEI. CDR3 DNA: TGTGCCAGCAGTGAACTCCTAGGGGTAGTCGGGGAGCAGTTCTTC. Translation gives CASSELLGVVGEQFF.

This clone has only one observation. This chain joins TRBV11-2 and TRBJ2-1; D is ambiguous. V dropped 2 bases and J dropped 2 bases, with 13 bases sitting between them. Germline V gene data show CDR1 as SGHAT and CDR2 as FQNNGV. There are 16 residues in the CDR3. In DNA form, the CDR3 reads TGTGCCAGCAGCTTAAGTACCCTGTCTACCTACAATGAGCAGTTCTTC. Translated, it gives CASSLSTLSTYNEQFF.

This chain links TRBV28 with TRBJ1-2, with D possibly TRBD1 on 5 matching bases. Germline V gene sequence: CDR1 MDHEN, CDR2 SYDVKM. V was shortened by 6 bases and J by 6 bases, with 20 bases between the two germline ends. The CDR3 loop spans 15 amino acids. CDR3: CASRPPGPEAHGYTF. As DNA, the CDR3 is TGTGCCAGCAGGCCCCCGGGGCCGGAGGCACATGGCTACACCTTC.

The chain uses TRBV15 and TRBJ2-1, with TRBD2 matching over 8 bases. V lost 1 base, J lost 8 bases, and 7 bases stayed unmatched. The CDR3 runs to 15 residues. CDR1 and CDR2 (germline): LNHNV, YYDKDF (reference sequence). CDR3 loop: CATSRASGGADEQFF. The DNA for the CDR3 is TGTGCCACCAGCAGAGCCTCCGGGGGGGCCGATGAGCAGTTCTTC.

The chain carries TRBV19 and TRBJ2-1; 7 bases fit TRBD1. This CDR3 has 12 amino acids. The junction had 9 bases not matched to a gene; V was cut back by 8 bases and J by 11 bases. The germline gives CDR1 LNHDA, CDR2 SQIVND (reference sequence). The CDR3 sequence is CASGDRDSQQFF. In DNA, the CDR3 is TGTGCCAGTGGAGATCGGGACAGCCAGCAGTTCTTC.

This rearrangement joins TRBV9 to TRBJ2-3; no reliable D call. The germline gives CDR1 SGDLS, CDR2 YYNGEE. This CDR3 has 14 residues. V was trimmed by 0 bases and J by 2 bases, leaving 7 bases between them. The CDR3 here is CASSVDLDTDTQYF. The CDR3 coding sequence is TGTGCCAGCAGCGTAGACCTAGACACAGATACGCAGTATTTT.

The chain carries TRBV24-1 and TRBJ2-5; TRBD1 agrees at 9 bases. Germline CDR1 KGHDR, CDR2 SFDVKD. This CDR3 is built from 12 residues. After removal of 9 bases from V and 6 bases from J, the junction contained 4 bases not matched to a gene. The CDR3 DNA follows: TGTGCCACCCCGACAGGGGGGCAGACCCAGTACTTC. Residues: CATPTGGQTQYF.

This clone was detected only a few times. This chain uses TRBV5-1 with TRBJ2-5, with 7 bases lining up with TRBD1. Germline lookup yields CDR1 SGHRS and CDR2 YFSETQ. The CDR3 has 15 residues. Losses at the gene ends were 7 bases for V and 5 bases for J; bases not matched to a gene: 14. CDR3 coding DNA: TGCGCCAGCGCCAACCCGACAGGGTACGCGGAGACCCAGTACTTC. Translation: CASANPTGYAETQYF.

This chain links TRBV7-3 with TRBJ2-5; no firm D call. Germline loops: CDR1 SGHTA, CDR2 FQGTGA. This CDR3 is 13 amino acids long. Trimming took off 4 bases at V and 2 bases at J, with 8 bases between the two ends. The CDR3 coding sequence is TGTGCCAGCAGCTCGTCCACACAAGAGACCCAGTACTTC. Amino acid sequence: CASSSSTQETQYF.

The V and J genes are TRBV6-5 and TRBJ2-1, with D perhaps TRBD1 (5 bases). The germline V gene encodes CDR1 MNHEY and CDR2 SVGAGI. Between the trimmed V and J ends, which lost 7 bases and 1 base, there was a span of 14 bases. There are 15 residues in the CDR3. The CDR3 spells CASKKIDSSYNEQFF. The DNA of the CDR3 is TGTGCCAGCAAGAAAATAGACAGTTCCTACAATGAGCAGTTCTTC.

The chain employs TRBV27 and TRBJ1-4, with D perhaps matching TRBD1 (5 bases). CDR3 size: 14 residues. The germline V and J ends were trimmed by 5 bases and 8 bases, with 15 bases remaining between them. CDR1 and CDR2 from the germline V gene are MNHEY and SMNVEV (reference sequence). The CDR3 nucleotides are TGTGCCAGCAGTGAAGGGCAGGGAGGAGAAAAACTGTTTTTT. It yields the protein CASSEGQGGEKLFF.

V usage is TRBV19 and J usage is TRBJ2-6; possibly TRBD1 for D (7 bases). V gave up 7 bases and J gave up 0 bases, with 16 bases separating them. CDR3 size: 17 residues. The germline V gene has CDR1 LNHDA and CDR2 SQIVND (reference sequence). The CDR3: CASIGGQIVSGANVLTF. CDR3 coding DNA: TGTGCCAGTATCGGGGGACAGATAGTCTCTGGGGCCAACGTCCTGACTTTC. Drawing the rest from reference TRBV19 and TRBJ2-6, the complete variable domain is DGGITQSPKYLFRKEGQNVTLSCEQNLNHDAMYWYRQDPGQGLRLIYYSQIVNDFQKGDIAEGYSVSREKKESFPLTVTSAQKNPTAFYLCASIGGQIVSGANVLTFGAGSRLTVL.

This chain connects TRBV7-6 to TRBJ2-7; TRBD2 matches 7 bases. V lost 5 bases to trimming and J lost 4 bases; unmatched junction nucleotides: 17. Per germline, CDR1 SGHVS and CDR2 FNYEAQ. CDR3 size: 17 residues. DNA for the CDR3: TGTGCCAGCAGCCCGCCGGGGGGTGGCGGGAGTCTATACGAGCAGTACTTC. The encoded protein is CASSPPGGGGSLYEQYF.

The rearrangement joins TRBV19 to TRBJ1-2, with TRBD1 matching 9 bases. Germline V lookup: CDR1 LNHDA, CDR2 SQIVND (reference sequence). J gave up 4 bases and V 6 bases, and 12 bases lay outside the gene matches. The CDR3 consists of 16 residues. The CDR3 reads CASRTRDRDFLYGYTF. The CDR3 DNA reads TGTGCCAGTAGAACGAGGGACAGGGATTTTCTCTATGGCTACACCTTC.

This chain links TRBV11-3 with TRBJ2-3; no clear D. The CDR3 runs to 15 residues. Trimming took off 4 bases at V and 1 base at J, with 12 bases between the two ends. CDR1 and CDR2 from the germline V gene are SGHNT and YENEEA. The CDR3 here is CASSSGGIGTDTQYF. The CDR3 nucleotides read TGTGCCAGCAGCTCCGGTGGTATTGGCACAGATACGCAGTATTTT. The complete variable domain, with remaining parts taken from reference TRBV11-3 and TRBJ2-3, reads EAGVVQSPRYKIIEKKQPVAFWCNPISGHNTLYWYLQNLGQGPELLIRYENEEAVDDSQLPKDRFSAERLKGVDSTLKIQPAELGDSAVYLCASSSGGIGTDTQYFGPGTRLTVL.

The rearrangement links TRBV4-2 to TRBJ2-2, with D unresolved. Germline lookup yields CDR1 LGHNA and CDR2 YNFKEQ. The CDR3 has 14 amino acids. The V end was cut by 1 base, the J end by 5 bases, with 8 bases between. The CDR3 region is CASSQASATGELFF. The CDR3 bases are TGTGCCAGCAGCCAAGCATCTGCTACCGGGGAGCTGTTTTTT.

The chain employs TRBV7-3 and TRBJ1-1; 10 positions match TRBD1. This CDR3 has 15 residues. Per the germline V gene, CDR1 is SGHTA and CDR2 is FQGTGA. Trimming cost V 5 bases and J 4 bases; bases outside gene matches: 7. This CDR3 is CASSRTGTGVTEAFF. The CDR3 DNA reads TGTGCCAGCAGCAGAACCGGGACAGGGGTCACTGAAGCTTTCTTT.

The CDR3 DNA follows: TGTGCCAGCAGCCATGCGGGGGGGAGAAATGAGCAGTTCTTC. Translated, it gives CASSHAGGRNEQFF. The V gene is TRBV3-1 (or the pseudogene TRBV3-2), the J gene TRBJ2-1; 9 bases line up with TRBD2. Germline V gives CDR1 LGHDT, CDR2 YNNKEL (reference sequence). V shed 3 bases and J 7 bases; nucleotides not matched to a gene: 4. This CDR3 contains 14 residues.

J is TRBJ2-3 and V is TRBV6-2 or TRBV6-3, with 9 bases that match TRBD2. Trimming at V came to 2 bases and at J to 2 bases, leaving 5 bases not matched to a gene. The CDR3 is 16 residues long. Looked up from germline, CDR1 is MNHEY and CDR2 is SVGEGT. CDR3 coding DNA: TGTGCCAGCAGTTACACTGCGGGGGGGGTCACAGATACGCAGTATTTT. Protein: CASSYTAGGVTDTQYF.

V and J are TRBV11-2 and TRBJ2-2, with D possibly matching TRBD2 (6 bases). This CDR3 has 13 amino acids. Germline loops: CDR1 SGHAT, CDR2 FQNNGV. The V end was cut by 6 bases, the J end by 7 bases, with 12 bases between. CDR3 coding DNA: TGTGCCAGCAGGATTCGACTAGTCGGGGAGCTGTTTTTT. It specifies CASRIRLVGELFF.

The genes are TRBV28 and TRBJ2-1; 9 bases map to TRBD1. Unmatched junction bases numbered 9, after V lost 9 bases and J lost 6 bases. The CDR3 covers 14 residues. From germline, CDR1 is MDHEN and CDR2 SYDVKM. The CDR3 protein is CASAGTGLVNEQFF. The CDR3 DNA reads as TGTGCCAGTGCGGGGACAGGGCTTGTCAATGAGCAGTTCTTC. Looking up the rest from reference TRBV28 and TRBJ2-1 gives the full variable domain: DVKVTQSSRYLVKRTGEKVFLECVQDMDHENMFWYRQDPGLGLRLIYFSYDVKMKEKGDIPEGYSVSREKKERFSLILESASTNQTSMYLCASAGTGLVNEQFFGPGTRLTVL.

The J gene is TRBJ1-1, the V gene TRBV7-9; D might be TRBD1 (5 bases). The CDR3 has 18 amino acids. From germline, CDR1 is SEHNR and CDR2 FQNEAQ (reference sequence). V lost 1 base, J lost 0 bases, and 18 bases lay in between. The DNA of the CDR3 is TGTGCCAGCAGCTTAGGCAGGGTTTGGGATATCATGAACACTGAAGCTTTCTTT. Encoded protein: CASSLGRVWDIMNTEAFF.

The CDR3, as DNA: TGTGCCAGCAGTTACTACGTTAATCAGCCCCAGCATTTT. Protein: CASSYYVNQPQHF. The V gene is TRBV6-2 or TRBV6-3, the J gene TRBJ1-5; D gene unclear. Trimming cost V 1 base and J 4 bases, with 5 bases left between them. Germline V gene sequence: CDR1 MNHEY, CDR2 SVGEGT. This CDR3 has 13 residues.

The chain links TRBV20-1 to TRBJ2-5, with D tentatively TRBD1 (5 bases). The CDR3 extends over 14 amino acids. Germline V gene lookup returns CDR1 DFQATT and CDR2 SNEGSKA (reference sequence). V was cut by 3 bases and J by 2 bases, with 13 bases left in between. The CDR3 sequence: CSASGRAAQETQYF. The DNA of the CDR3 is TGCAGTGCTAGTGGCAGGGCGGCGCAAGAGACCCAGTACTTC.

The CDR3 sequence is CASSLEASTEAFF. The CDR3 region has the DNA TGTGCCAGCAGCTTAGAAGCGTCCACTGAAGCTTTCTTT. V and J are TRBV11-2 and TRBJ1-1; D is uncertain. V lost 0 bases to trimming and J lost 4 bases, with 6 bases between them. This CDR3 region has 13 residues. Germline values: CDR1 SGHAT, CDR2 FQNNGV.

V and J are TRBV19 and TRBJ1-4, with 7 bases identical to TRBD1. Germline lookup yields CDR1 LNHDA and CDR2 SQIVND (reference sequence). The trim removed 4 bases at V and 4 bases at J, leaving 3 bases unmatched. The CDR3 is 14 amino acids. CDR3 nucleotide sequence: TGTGCCAGTAGTAGACGGGACAGTAATGAAAAACTGTTTTTT. This encodes CASSRRDSNEKLFF.

This clone was recorded once. This sequence joins TRBV29-1 and TRBJ2-1; 7 bases align to TRBD1. This CDR3 is 12 amino acids long. Germline-derived CDR1 and CDR2 are SQVTM and ANQGSEA. V lost 5 bases, J lost 4 bases, and 2 bases stayed unmatched. Here the CDR3 DNA reads TGCAGCGTTAGGGGACAGTACAATGAGCAGTTCTTC. This codes for CSVRGQYNEQFF.